These T cell receptor beta chains were read from a single sample in a study of blood T cell repertoires in COVID-19. Some clones are missing from TCRdb's copy, which holds only in-frame ones; the method was immunoSEQ multiplex PCR. There are 160,000 or so clones in the sample; more than 90% occur only once, and 15% to 20% lies in the top ten. The material sequenced was peripheral blood. Every receptor here comes from a man between 60 and 75 years old with active or convalescent COVID-19. Both conserved end residues are part of each CDR3. The order of the fields is V gene, D gene, clone size, J gene, CDR3 protein, CDR3 DNA. D genes are given only for firm matches. Size is omitted from some rows. Given values are once, few, many or a class for expanded clones.

TRBV6-6	TRBD1	.	TRBJ1-2	CASSQNRGSAGYTF	TGTGCCAGCAGCCAGAACAGGGGGTCCGCTGGCTACACCTTC
TRBV5-1	TRBD1	.	TRBJ2-5	CASNQGAMSQETQYF	TGCGCCAGCAACCAGGGGGCGATGAGCCAAGAGACCCAGTACTTC
TRBV18	TRBD1	.	TRBJ2-7	CASSPLGTGTYEQYF	TGTGCCAGCTCACCACTAGGGACAGGCACCTACGAGCAGTACTTC
TRBV23-1	.	.	TRBJ2-3	CASSPPGGITDTQYF	TGCGCCAGCAGTCCTCCTGGCGGGATCACAGATACGCAGTATTTT
TRBV18	.	.	TRBJ1-1	CASSWTTNTEAFF	TGTGCCAGCTCCTGGACTACGAACACTGAAGCTTTCTTT
TRBV5-1	.	.	TRBJ2-1	CASSLQRAAYNEQFF	TGCGCCAGCAGCTTGCAGCGGGCCGCCTACAATGAGCAGTTCTTC
TRBV27	.	.	TRBJ1-4	CASSWGVNEKLFF	TGTGCCAGCAGTTGGGGGGTTAATGAAAAACTGTTTTTT
TRBV1	.	.	TRBJ2-3	CTSLAGGTDTQYF	TGCACCAGTCTAGCGGGGGGTACAGATACGCAGTATTTT
TRBV5-6	TRBD2	.	TRBJ2-3	CASSSEAGGSDTQYF	TGTGCCAGCAGCTCCGAAGCGGGGGGGTCCGATACGCAGTATTTT
TRBV5-1	TRBD1	.	TRBJ2-7	CASSPVGTGFYEQYF	TGCGCCAGCAGCCCTGTAGGGACAGGGTTTTACGAGCAGTACTTC
TRBV14	.	.	TRBJ1-4	CASSHSVATNEKLFF	TGTGCCAGCAGCCATAGCGTGGCAACTAATGAAAAACTGTTTTTT
TRBV30	.	few	TRBJ1-4	CAWSSGTNEKLFF	TGTGCCTGGAGTTCAGGGACTAATGAAAAACTGTTTTTT
TRBV10-1	.	once	TRBJ1-1	CASSESGLLGVRNTEAFF	TGCGCCAGCAGTGAGTCGGGACTCTTGGGAGTCAGGAACACTGAAGCTTTCTTT
TRBV5-1	.	.	TRBJ1-2	CASREKPTVGGYTF	TGCGCCAGCAGGGAGAAGCCGACTGTAGGTGGCTACACCTTC
TRBV6-1	TRBD2	.	TRBJ2-2	CASSEGLAGTGELFF	TGTGCCAGCAGTGAAGGACTAGCGGGTACCGGGGAGCTGTTTTTT
TRBV14	TRBD2	.	TRBJ2-1	CASSRGRGDYNEQFF	TGTGCCAGCAGCCGTGGACGGGGGGATTACAATGAGCAGTTCTTC
TRBV27	.	.	TRBJ1-2	CASSPGRGGYGYTF	TGTGCCAGCAGTCCTGGGAGGGGCGGCTATGGCTACACCTTC
TRBV6-1	TRBD2	.	TRBJ2-7	CASSESRGGYEQYF	TGTGCCAGCAGTGAATCTCGGGGGGGCTACGAGCAGTACTTC
TRBV18	.	.	TRBJ1-1	CASSPSQDTEAFF	TGTGCCAGCTCACCAAGCCAGGACACTGAAGCTTTCTTT
TRBV7-8	.	.	TRBJ1-1	CASRLQGLITEAFF	TGTGCCAGCAGGCTTCAGGGGCTCATCACTGAAGCTTTCTTT
TRBV6-5	TRBD1	.	TRBJ1-2	CASKLTGFGYTF	TGTGCCAGCAAGTTGACAGGGTTTGGCTACACCTTC
TRBV28	.	.	TRBJ2-6	CASRSGANVLTF	TGTGCCAGCAGGAGTGGGGCCAACGTCCTGACTTTC
TRBV18	TRBD1	.	TRBJ2-1	CASSPPSYTGTGSKQFF	TGTGCCAGCTCACCACCATCATATACCGGGACAGGGAGCAAGCAGTTCTTC
TRBV7-2	TRBD1	once	TRBJ2-1	CASSKGDRGPDEQFF	TGTGCCAGCAGCAAAGGGGACAGGGGGCCGGATGAGCAGTTCTTC
TRBV2	TRBD1	.	TRBJ2-7	CASGVDRGISYEQYF	TGTGCCAGCGGGGTGGACAGGGGTATTTCCTACGAGCAGTACTTC
TRBV10-3	.	.	TRBJ1-6	CAINGGNSPLHF	TGTGCCATCAACGGGGGAAATTCACCCCTCCACTTT
TRBV11-2	TRBD2	.	TRBJ2-3	CASSLTGTSGPTDTQYF	TGTGCCAGCAGCCTAACCGGGACTAGCGGTCCCACAGATACGCAGTATTTT
TRBV6-2/TRBV6-3	TRBD2	.	TRBJ2-7	CASSEASGRIYEQYF	TGTGCCAGCAGTGAGGCTAGCGGGAGAATCTACGAGCAGTACTTC
TRBV10-3	TRBD1	.	TRBJ1-1	CATTGEVYTEAFF	TGTGCCACCACAGGGGAGGTGTACACTGAAGCTTTCTTT
TRBV18	TRBD1	.	TRBJ1-4	CASSPGQQVFNEKLFF	TGTGCCAGCTCACCGGGACAGCAGGTTTTTAATGAAAAACTGTTTTTT
TRBV7-7	TRBD1	.	TRBJ2-1	CASSTGQVTYNEQFF	TGTGCCAGCAGCACGGGACAGGTTACCTACAATGAGCAGTTCTTC
TRBV4-1	.	once	TRBJ1-5	CASSQDMQVNQPQHF	TGCGCCAGCAGCCAAGATATGCAGGTTAATCAGCCCCAGCATTTT
TRBV2	.	once	TRBJ1-1	CASSVGGSEAFF	TGTGCCAGCAGTGTAGGGGGATCTGAAGCTTTCTTT
TRBV7-9	.	.	TRBJ1-2	CASSLAGRTGTKGYTF	TGTGCCAGCAGCTTAGCGGGTCGTACAGGGACTAAAGGCTACACCTTC
TRBV6-5	.	.	TRBJ2-3	CASRTRGTDTQYF	TGTGCCAGCAGGACGCGGGGCACAGATACGCAGTATTTT
TRBV5-1	TRBD1	.	TRBJ1-2	CASSLEGQGVNGYTF	TGCGCCAGCAGCTTGGAGGGCCAGGGGGTTAATGGCTACACCTTC
TRBV19	TRBD1	.	TRBJ2-7	CASSTGTGRYEQYF	TGTGCCAGTAGTACCGGGACAGGGCGATACGAGCAGTACTTC
TRBV18	TRBD2	.	TRBJ2-1	CASSPPRGGADEQFF	TGTGCCAGCTCACCACCGCGCGGGGGGGCCGATGAGCAGTTCTTC
TRBV5-1	TRBD1	.	TRBJ2-3	CASSYPQGSTDTQYF	TGCGCCAGCAGCTATCCACAGGGGAGCACAGATACGCAGTATTTT
TRBV10-3	TRBD2	.	TRBJ2-1	CATGEGRERSEQFF	TGTGCCACTGGGGAGGGGCGGGAGCGTAGTGAGCAGTTCTTC
TRBV27	.	.	TRBJ2-7	CASSLGGGNSYEQYF	TGTGCCAGCAGTTTGGGAGGGGGGAACTCCTACGAGCAGTACTTC
TRBV14	.	.	TRBJ1-2	CASSQTKGHPRLHGYTF	TGTGCCAGCAGCCAAACCAAGGGACACCCTCGGTTGCATGGCTACACCTTC
TRBV11-3	.	.	TRBJ2-1	CASSKEGPDEQFF	TGTGCCAGCAGCAAGGAGGGACCGGATGAGCAGTTCTTC
TRBV21-1	.	.	TRBJ1-1	CASSKSRAQGKNTEAFF	TGTGCCAGCAGCAAAAGTCGGGCACAGGGGAAGAACACTGAAGCTTTCTTT
TRBV12-5	.	.	TRBJ2-3	CASGLVVIRSTDTQYF	TGTGCTAGTGGTTTGGTAGTGATCAGGAGCACAGATACGCAGTATTTT
TRBV3-1/TRBV3-2	.	.	TRBJ1-3	CASSLQDNTIYF	TGTGCCAGCAGCCTCCAGGATAACACCATATATTTT
TRBV6-5	.	.	TRBJ2-1	CASSYSREADEQFF	TGTGCCAGCAGTTACTCCCGCGAGGCGGATGAGCAGTTCTTC
TRBV10-3	.	.	TRBJ2-6	CAISAGGTSGANVLTF	TGTGCCATCTCGGCAGGGGGGACGTCTGGGGCCAACGTCCTGACTTTC
TRBV4-1	.	.	TRBJ2-2	CASSQRSSRNTGELFF	TGCGCCAGCAGCCAGAGGAGCTCGAGAAACACCGGGGAGCTGTTTTTT
TRBV10-3	.	.	TRBJ1-1	CAIGPGARNTEAFF	TGTGCCATCGGACCAGGGGCGAGGAACACTGAAGCTTTCTTT
TRBV29-1	.	.	TRBJ2-4	CSVEDPVEGGNIQYF	TGCAGCGTTGAAGACCCAGTGGAGGGCGGGAACATTCAGTACTTC
TRBV18	TRBD1	.	TRBJ2-7	CASSPPGQSTYEQYF	TGTGCCAGCTCACCACCGGGACAGTCGACCTACGAGCAGTACTTC
TRBV15	.	.	TRBJ1-2	CATSRDRRHLYGYTF	TGTGCCACCAGCAGAGATCGGCGACATCTCTATGGCTACACCTTC
TRBV15	.	.	TRBJ1-1	CATSSGGFSAEAFF	TGTGCCACCAGCAGCGGGGGGTTCAGCGCTGAAGCTTTCTTT
TRBV18	.	.	TRBJ1-2	CASSPTSQRGFQGSNYGYTF	TGTGCCAGCTCACCGACCTCCCAGCGGGGGTTTCAGGGATCTAACTATGGCTACACCTTC
TRBV28	.	.	TRBJ1-1	CASSSNTEAFF	TGTGCCAGCAGCTCGAACACTGAAGCTTTCTTT
TRBV12-5	.	once	TRBJ1-2	CASGLNYGYTF	TGTGCTAGTGGTCTTAACTATGGCTACACCTTC
TRBV5-1	TRBD1	once	TRBJ1-2	CASTPGQTYGYTF	TGCGCCAGCACCCCGGGACAGACCTATGGCTACACCTTC